This entry features one T cell receptor beta chain sequence. The data were produced by immunoSEQ multiplex PCR, yet TCRdb's version contains in-frame clones alone and is incomplete. Found here are fewer than 300,000 clones, over 75% of them singletons; the top ten hold approximately 9%. This record belongs to a study of blood T cell repertoires in COVID-19. Study-level background: Collection of acute and convalescent COVID-19 samples took place in the United States, Italy and Spain.

The receptor comes from a human donor in a cohort sampled during active COVID-19. Sequencing was done on a sample of peripheral blood.

The CDR3 sequence is CASSFSRGSKPQHF. DNA of the CDR3: TGTGCCAGCAGTTTCTCCAGGGGGTCCAAGCCCCAGCATTTT. This sequence joins TRBV28 and TRBJ1-5, with 7 bases fitting TRBD1. The V and J ends lost 3 bases and 8 bases, in that order; junction bases with no gene match: 7. Germline loops: CDR1 MDHEN, CDR2 SYDVKM. The CDR3 is 14 residues long.